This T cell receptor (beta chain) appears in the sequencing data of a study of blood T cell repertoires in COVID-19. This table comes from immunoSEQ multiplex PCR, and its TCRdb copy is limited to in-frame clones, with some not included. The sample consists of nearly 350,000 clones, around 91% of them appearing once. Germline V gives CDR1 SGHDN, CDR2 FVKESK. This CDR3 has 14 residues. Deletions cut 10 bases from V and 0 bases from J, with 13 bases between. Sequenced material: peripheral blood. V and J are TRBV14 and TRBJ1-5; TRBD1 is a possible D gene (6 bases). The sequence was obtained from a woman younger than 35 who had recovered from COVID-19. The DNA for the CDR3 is TGTGCCACAAAATGGGGGCATAGCAATCAGCCCCAGCATTTT. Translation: CATKWGHSNQPQHF.